Shown below are 25 T cell receptor beta chains from a single sample sequenced in a study of T cells in women clearing cervical HPV infection. Assay: immunoSEQ multiplex PCR; the TCRdb copy retains only in-frame clones and omits some. The sample is made up of about 31,000 clones, and the top ten hold 2.5% to 3.5% of it. The sequencing input was blood buffy coat. The receptors here all came from a woman between 18 and 70 years old with a cervical HPV16 infection that either progressed to CIN3+ or cleared (not recorded which).

Turning to this clone: The CDR3 extends 3 residues past the end of the read, so its final part is completed from the germline J gene. The genes are TRBV20-1 and TRBJ1-4; D is perhaps TRBD1 (5 bases). From germline, CDR1 is DFQATT and CDR2 SNEGSKA (reference sequence). This CDR3 contains 15 residues. The CDR3 DNA, read in part, is TGCAGTGCTAGAGAGGATGGGGCCAGAAATTCACCA. This sequence encodes CSAREDGARNSP. The full-length CDR3 reads as CSAREDGARNSPLFF.

CDR3 DNA, as far as it was read: TGCAGTGCCGGGACAGGGGGCGACTATTCACCA. Translation: CSAGTGGDYSP. The complete CDR3 reads CSAGTGGDYSPLFF. V is TRBV20-1 and J is TRBJ1-4; 12 bases fit TRBD1. Read coverage stops 3 residues before the CDR3 terminus; the germline J gene supplies the remainder. Germline CDR1 and CDR2: DFQATT and SNEGSKA (reference sequence). CDR3 length: 14 amino acids.

On this clone: This same CDR3 is encoded by further DNA sequences in the sample. The CDR3 spells CASSREGALSGNTIYF. Incomplete CDR3 DNA: TGTGCCAGCTCAAGGGAGGGGGCCCTCTCTGGAAACACC. The chain carries TRBV18 and TRBJ1-3, with 7 bases aligning to TRBD1. The read falls 3 residues short of the CDR3 end, and the missing part is taken from the germline J gene. The V segment lost 5 bases and the J segment 0 bases; nucleotides outside the gene matches: 7. The germline CDR1 and CDR2 sequences are KGHSH and LQKENI. The CDR3 runs to 16 residues.

In the case of this clone: The read terminates 3 residues ahead of where the CDR3 ends, so the germline J gene completes it. The rearrangement links TRBV29-1 to TRBJ1-1; D remains unclear. Germline CDR1 and CDR2: SQVTM and ANQGSEA. The CDR3 is 12 amino acids. The V end lost 0 bases, the J end lost 5 bases, and 7 bases lay between the germline ends. The sequenced CDR3 bases are TGCAGCGTTGAAGATCAGCGGACTGAA. The encoded protein is CSVEDQRTE. The whole CDR3 reads CSVEDQRTEAFF.

For this clone: The read comes to an end 3 residues before the CDR3 does, leaving the germline J gene to fill in the end. The chain carries TRBV4-1 and TRBJ2-7; TRBD2 matches at 7 bases. The CDR3 spans 17 residues. V gave up 3 bases and J gave up 0 bases; unmatched junction bases: 11. Germline CDR1 is MGHRA and CDR2 is YSYEKL. CDR3 DNA, as far as it was read: TGCGCCAGCAGCCACCCGTCCAGCGGGACCAACTCCTACGAG. Translation gives CASSHPSSGTNSYE. The full-length CDR3 reads as CASSHPSSGTNSYEQYF.

Turning to this clone: The read terminates 3 residues before the CDR3 end, so the remaining end is supplied by the germline J gene. The V and J genes are TRBV30 and TRBJ1-2; possibly TRBD1 for D (6 bases). CDR1 is GTSNPN, CDR2 SVGIG, per germline (reference sequence). The CDR3 has 13 residues. This chain's CDR3 is CAWSPGQLARYTF. Partial CDR3 DNA: TGTGCCTGGAGTCCCGGACAGTTAGCACGC.

A note on this clone: The read falls 3 residues short of the CDR3 end, and the missing part is taken from the germline J gene. This chain links TRBV5-6 with TRBJ1-2, with D perhaps matching TRBD1 (5 bases). This CDR3 spans 15 amino acids. Trimming left V 2 bases short and J 3 bases short, with 14 bases between. Germline CDR1 reads SGHDT; CDR2 reads YYEEEE. The covered CDR3 bases are TGTGCCAGCAGCTTTGTTGCCCGAGGGGACTATGGC. Amino acid sequence: CASSFVARGDYG. The CDR3 in its entirety is CASSFVARGDYGYTF.

Of note for this clone: With the read ending 3 residues before the CDR3 end, the germline J gene is used to fill in that end. J is TRBJ1-6 and V is TRBV5-1; no clear D. This CDR3 is 9 amino acids long. Germline-derived CDR1 and CDR2 are SGHRS and YFSETQ. The sequenced CDR3 bases are TGCGCCAGCCCCGGGCCC. Translated: CASPGP. The CDR3, in full, reads CASPGPLHF.

Regarding this clone: Read sequence stops 3 residues before the CDR3 end, and the germline J gene provides the missing end. This rearrangement joins TRBV4-2 to TRBJ2-7; D is ambiguous. Trimming cost V 0 bases and J 2 bases, with 17 bases left between them. Germline V gene lookup returns CDR1 LGHNA and CDR2 YNFKEQ. The CDR3 extends over 17 amino acids. CDR3 loop: CASSQEILRGNAYEQYF. CDR3 DNA (partial): TGTGCCAGCAGCCAAGAGATCCTCAGAGGTAATGCCTACGAG.

In the case of this clone: The read stops 3 residues short of the end of the CDR3; the missing end is completed from the germline J gene. This sequence joins TRBV2 and TRBJ2-7; D remains ambiguous. This CDR3 spans 14 amino acids. CDR1 SNHLY and CDR2 FYNNEI come from the germline V gene. Trimming took 5 bases from V and 0 from J, leaving 11 bases between them. CDR3 in amino acids: CASSPQTSSYEQYF. The sequenced part of the CDR3 DNA is TGTGCCAGCAGTCCCCAAACAAGCTCCTACGAG.

A word on this clone: The read comes to an end 3 residues before the CDR3 does, leaving the germline J gene to fill in the end. The gene calls are TRBV18 and TRBJ1-2; a weak D match, TRBD1 (5 bases). Trimming took 4 bases from V and 3 from J, leaving 12 bases between them. The length of the CDR3 is 14 residues. Germline CDR1 is KGHSH and CDR2 is LQKENI. The CDR3 here is CASSLQGLDYGYTF. CDR3 DNA, as far as it was read: TGTGCCAGCTCACTTCAGGGACTGGACTATGGC.

A note on this clone: The read is 3 residues too short to cover the CDR3 end, so that end is filled in from the germline J gene. The chain combines TRBV2 with TRBJ2-2; D is perhaps TRBD2 (5 bases). The CDR3 consists of 15 residues. Germline CDR1 reads SNHLY; CDR2 reads FYNNEI. CDR3 residues: CASSVQPGYNEKLFF. CDR3 bases read: TGTGCCAGCAGCGTCCAACCGGGGTATAATGAAAAG.

Concerning this clone itself: The observed sequence ends 3 residues before the CDR3 terminus, with the missing tail filled in from the germline J gene. The V and J genes are TRBV2 and TRBJ2-3; TRBD1 matches at 7 bases. The CDR3 spans 15 residues. V was clipped by 7 bases and J by 2 bases; unmatched bases: 9. CDR1 and CDR2 (germline): SNHLY, FYNNEI. The CDR3 bases that were read are TGTGCCAGCACCGAGCAGGGGGTCCCCACAGATACG. Amino acids: CASTEQGVPTDT. The CDR3 reads in full as CASTEQGVPTDTQYF. The variable domain in full, completed from reference TRBV2 and TRBJ2-3, reads EPEVTQTPSHQVTQMGQEVILRCVPISNHLYFYWYRQILGQKVEFLVSFYNNEISEKSEIFDDQFSVERPDGSNFTLKIRSTKLEDSAMYFCASTEQGVPTDTQYFGPGTRLTVL.

Remarks on this clone: The CDR3 end falls 3 residues outside the read, so it is completed with the germline J gene. The chain is built from TRBV5-1 and TRBJ2-7, with 9 bases aligning to TRBD1. This CDR3 spans 16 amino acids. Losses at the gene ends were 4 bases for V and 3 bases for J; bases not matched to a gene: 11. CDR1 SGHRS and CDR2 YFSETQ come from the germline V gene. The covered CDR3 bases are TGCGCCAGCAGCCTGGGACCGACAGGGGGGGGCTACGAG. Protein product: CASSLGPTGGGYE. The whole CDR3 sequence reads CASSLGPTGGGYEQYF.

In regard to this clone: The read finishes 3 residues shy of the CDR3 end, and the germline J gene is used to complete it. The chain is built from TRBV11-1 and TRBJ1-2, with D possibly matching TRBD1 (6 bases). The CDR3 runs 14 residues. The germline CDR1 and CDR2 sequences are SGHAT and FQDESV (reference sequence). Trimming removed 1 base from V and 4 bases from J, with 10 bases in between. CDR3 bases read: TGTGCCAGCAGCTTAGGTGGCAGGGGCTATGGC. Protein sequence: CASSLGGRGYG. The complete CDR3 protein is CASSLGGRGYGYTF.

Of note for this clone: The read ends 3 residues early relative to the CDR3; the germline J gene fills the gap. This chain joins TRBV18 and TRBJ2-3, with a tentative D call TRBD2 (5 bases). The length of the CDR3 is 13 residues. The germline V gene encodes CDR1 KGHSH and CDR2 LQKENI. V lost 6 bases to trimming and J lost 6 bases, with 13 bases between them. Incomplete CDR3 DNA: TGTGCCAGCTCCCCGGCACTAGGGGATACG. Its translation: CASSPALGDT. Given in full, the CDR3 is CASSPALGDTQYF.

With regard to this clone: The read halts 3 residues ahead of the CDR3 end, with the missing end drawn from the germline J gene. This sequence joins TRBV2 and TRBJ1-6; weak D call: TRBD1 (6 bases). This CDR3 is 15 amino acids long. Trimming left V 4 bases short and J 6 bases short, with 13 bases between. Germline CDR1 and CDR2: SNHLY and FYNNEI. The CDR3 DNA, read in part, is TGTGCCAGCAGTGTGGAGGGGACATCTAATTCACCC. It specifies CASSVEGTSNSP. The full CDR3 protein is CASSVEGTSNSPLHF.

Comment on this clone: The read falls 3 residues short of the CDR3 end, and the missing part is taken from the germline J gene. The genes are TRBV18 and TRBJ1-1; D not certain. The CDR3 is 19 amino acids. Germline V gene lookup returns CDR1 KGHSH and CDR2 LQKENI. The CDR3 sequence is CASSPLGATPLLRKETAFF. Partial CDR3 DNA: TGTGCCAGCTCCCCTCTAGGCGCCACCCCTTTGTTACGGAAAGAGACA.

This clone registers medium-sized by frequency. With the read ending 3 residues before the CDR3 end, the germline J gene is used to fill in that end. The rearrangement uses TRBV18 and TRBJ2-4, with 9 bases lining up with TRBD2. The trim removed 4 bases at V and 3 bases at J, leaving 10 bases unmatched. The germline gives CDR1 KGHSH, CDR2 LQKENI. The CDR3 runs 17 residues. Partial CDR3 DNA: TGTGCCAGCTCACAGCAGATGGCGGGGGGGATCAAAAACATT. Translating gives CASSQQMAGGIKNI. From start to end, the CDR3 is CASSQQMAGGIKNIQYF.

A remark on this clone: The read gets to within 3 residues of the CDR3 end, and the germline J gene fills in the rest. The V and J genes are TRBV18 and TRBJ2-2; D is uncertain. The CDR3 is 13 residues long. The germline gives CDR1 KGHSH, CDR2 LQKENI. The DNA read from the CDR3 is TGTGCCAGCTCACCAAGCTCTAATGAAAAG. Amino acids: CASSPSSNEK. The entire CDR3 reads CASSPSSNEKLFF.

Of note for this clone: The read terminates 3 residues ahead of where the CDR3 ends, so the germline J gene completes it. The chain employs TRBV20-1 and TRBJ1-1; possible D gene TRBD1, 5 bases. Trimming removed 8 bases at V and 3 bases at J, with 13 bases between. Germline-derived CDR1 and CDR2 are DFQATT and SNEGSKA (reference sequence). This CDR3 contains 12 residues. The CDR3: CSQVRGDTEAFF. The CDR3 bases that were read are TGCAGTCAGGTGAGAGGGGACACTGAA.

For this clone: The read is 3 residues too short to cover the CDR3 end, so that end is filled in from the germline J gene. At the DNA level, this CDR3 is encoded by other sequences in the same sample as well. V usage is TRBV5-1 and J usage is TRBJ1-2; maybe TRBD1 (6 bases). The V gene lost 0 bases and the J gene lost 4 bases, with 13 bases spanning the gap. The CDR3 covers 15 residues. Germline V CDR1 and CDR2: SGHRS, YFSETQ. CDR3 region: CASSLESAGAYGYTF. CDR3 DNA, as far as it was read: TGCGCCAGCAGCTTGGAATCCGCAGGGGCCTATGGC.

Worth noting for this clone: The read ends 3 residues early relative to the CDR3; the germline J gene fills the gap. This chain joins TRBV2 and TRBJ1-5; TRBD1 matches at 9 bases. This CDR3 spans 14 amino acids. V lost 4 bases and J lost 7; bases outside the gene matches: 5. Germline CDR1 reads SNHLY; CDR2 reads FYNNEI. The CDR3 reads CASSGTGEVQPQHF. The sequenced CDR3 bases are TGTGCCAGCAGTGGGACAGGGGAGGTACAGCCC.

Turning to this clone: The read ends 3 residues shy of where the CDR3 ends; the end is completed using the germline J gene. The chain links TRBV6-2 or TRBV6-3 to TRBJ2-1; 10 bases are a match to TRBD2. Germline CDR1 and CDR2: MNHEY and SVGEGT. CDR3 length equals 15 residues. V lost 5 bases to trimming and J lost 5 bases; unmatched junction nucleotides: 6. CDR3 bases read: TGTGCCAGCAGTAAAACTAGCGGGGCTAACAATGAG. Residues: CASSKTSGANNE. The entire CDR3 protein reads CASSKTSGANNEQFF.

With regard to this clone: The read terminates 3 residues ahead of where the CDR3 ends, so the germline J gene completes it. J is TRBJ2-3 and V is TRBV6-4; D is unresolved. There are 14 residues in the CDR3. The germline V gene encodes CDR1 MRHNA and CDR2 SNTAGT. V shed 4 bases and J shed 2 bases, with 10 bases lying between them. The CDR3 region is CASSVGSNTDTQYF. CDR3 DNA, as far as it was read: TGTGCCAGCAGTGTGGGCAGTAACACAGATACG.